The sequence of this T cell receptor (beta chain) was determined in a study of blood T cell repertoires in COVID-19. Overall study: There were acute and convalescent COVID-19 samples, and they came from the United States, Italy and Spain. PBMCs, B-cell-depleted T cells, or T cells provided the cDNA or gDNA that made up the material.

Profiling relied on immunoSEQ multiplex PCR, and the TCRdb table lists in-frame clones only, not all of them. The repertoire consists of hundreds of thousands of clones, with under 95% occurring once and the leading ten covering roughly 3.4%. This CDR3 contains 16 residues. The junction had 2 bases not matched to a gene; V was cut back by 1 base and J by 4 bases. The germline CDR1 and CDR2 sequences are SGHAT and FQNNGV. This clone is a singleton in its sample. The receptor was isolated from a woman aged 18-29 years who had recovered from COVID-19. Sequencing was performed on peripheral blood. The chain is built from TRBV11-2 and TRBJ2-2; 11 positions match TRBD2. The CDR3 nucleotides read TGTGCCAGCAGCTTAGTACTAGCGGGAGTCACCGGGGAGCTGTTTTTT. Translating gives CASSLVLAGVTGELFF. Full variable domain (outside the CDR3, taken from reference TRBV11-2 and TRBJ2-2): EAGVAQSPRYKIIEKRQSVAFWCNPISGHATLYWYQQILGQGPKLLIQFQNNGVVDDSQLPKDRFSAERLKGVDSTLKIQPAKLEDSAVYLCASSLVLAGVTGELFFGEGSRLTVL.